This T cell receptor beta chain was observed in a study of technical replicates of blood from four donors. V dropped 4 bases and J dropped 1 base, with 11 bases sitting between them. The length of the CDR3 is 14 residues. Germline V gene data show CDR1 as SGHRS and CDR2 as YFSETQ. Assay: immunoSEQ multiplex PCR; the TCRdb copy retains only in-frame clones and omits some. The sample lists around 53,000 clones, more than 70% occurring once. The source of this sequence is a human donor in good health. Some clones in this sample may be carry-over from other donors' samples. The source material was PBMCs. This chain uses TRBV5-1 with TRBJ1-1; D might be TRBD1 (5 bases). The CDR3 nucleotides are TGCGCCAGCAGCGCCGGACACTCGAACACTGAAGCTTTCTTT. The encoded protein is CASSAGHSNTEAFF. The complete variable domain, with remaining parts taken from reference TRBV5-1 and TRBJ1-1, reads KAGVTQTPRYLIKTRGQQVTLSCSPISGHRSVSWYQQTPGQGLQFLFEYFSETQRNKGNFPGRFSGRQFSNSRSEMNVSTLELGDSALYLCASSAGHSNTEAFFGQGTRLTVV.